Shown below are 3 T cell receptor beta chains from a single sample sequenced in a study of CD8 T cells in ankylosing spondylitis. One entry per CDR3 protein results from TCRdb running MiXCR on the 5' RACE reads. The sample lists fewer than 250,000 distinct CDR3 sequences; 10% were seen once. Input material: blood, either unsorted or a sorted T cell fraction (not recorded which). These receptors all come from a male donor with ankylosing spondylitis or in good health (not recorded which).

The table lists this clonotype with many counts. The chain combines TRBV20-1 with TRBJ2-7; possible D gene TRBD2, 6 bases. Germline CDR1 and CDR2: DFQATT and SNEGSKA (reference sequence). The CDR3 length is 16 residues. Trimming took 0 bases from V and 0 from J, leaving 15 bases between them. The CDR3 bases are TGCAGTGCTAGAGATGTTCGGGGGTCATACTCCTACGAGCAGTACTTC. Amino acid sequence: CSARDVRGSYSYEQYF.

This clonotype has a count of ten or more. V usage is TRBV6-5 and J usage is TRBJ1-5, with TRBD1 matching over 9 bases. Germline-derived CDR1 and CDR2 are MNHEY and SVGAGI. The CDR3 runs to 15 residues. V gave up 2 bases and J gave up 5 bases; unmatched junction bases: 4. The CDR3: CASSYETGGYQPQHF. The CDR3 bases are TGTGCCAGCAGTTACGAGACAGGGGGGTATCAGCCCCAGCATTTT.

The table lists this clonotype with many counts. V is TRBV6-1 and J is TRBJ1-2; 10 bases line up with TRBD1. The CDR3 consists of 16 residues. Losses at the gene ends were 5 bases for V and 0 bases for J; bases not matched to a gene: 6. Per germline, CDR1 MNHNS and CDR2 SASEGT. The CDR3 here is CASSRSGTGANYGYTF. Written as DNA, the CDR3 is TGTGCCAGCAGTCGATCCGGGACAGGGGCTAACTATGGCTACACCTTC.